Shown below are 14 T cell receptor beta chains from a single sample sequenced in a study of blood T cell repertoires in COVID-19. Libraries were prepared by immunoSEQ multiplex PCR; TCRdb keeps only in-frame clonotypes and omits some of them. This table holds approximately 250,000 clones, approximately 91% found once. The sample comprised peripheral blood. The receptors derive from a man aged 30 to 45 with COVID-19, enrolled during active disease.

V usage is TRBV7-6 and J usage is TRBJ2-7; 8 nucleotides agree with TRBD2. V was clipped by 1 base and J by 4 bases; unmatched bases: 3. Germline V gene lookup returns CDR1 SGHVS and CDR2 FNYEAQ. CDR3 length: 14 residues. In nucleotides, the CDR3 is TGTGCCAGCAGCTTAGGAGCGGGGGCTTACGAGCAGTACTTC. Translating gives CASSLGAGAYEQYF.

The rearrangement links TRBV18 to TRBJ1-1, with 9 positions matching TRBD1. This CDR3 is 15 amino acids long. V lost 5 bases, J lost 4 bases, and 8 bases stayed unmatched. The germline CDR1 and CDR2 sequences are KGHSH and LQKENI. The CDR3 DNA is TGTGCCAGCTCATCGCGGACAGGGGAGCCCACTGAAGCTTTCTTT. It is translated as CASSSRTGEPTEAFF.

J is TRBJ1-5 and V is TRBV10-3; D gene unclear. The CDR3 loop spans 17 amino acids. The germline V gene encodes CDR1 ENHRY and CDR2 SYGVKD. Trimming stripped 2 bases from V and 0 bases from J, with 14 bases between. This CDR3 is CAISEDRGLASNQPQHF. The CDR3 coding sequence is TGTGCCATCAGTGAGGATAGAGGGCTTGCTAGCAATCAGCCCCAGCATTTT.

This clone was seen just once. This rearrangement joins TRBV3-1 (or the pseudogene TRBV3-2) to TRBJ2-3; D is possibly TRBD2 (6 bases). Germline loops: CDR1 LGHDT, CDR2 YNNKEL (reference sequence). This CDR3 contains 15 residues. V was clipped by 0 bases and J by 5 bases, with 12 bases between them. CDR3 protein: CASSQEAGGGDTQYF. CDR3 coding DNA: TGTGCCAGCAGCCAAGAGGCCGGGGGAGGAGATACGCAGTATTTT.

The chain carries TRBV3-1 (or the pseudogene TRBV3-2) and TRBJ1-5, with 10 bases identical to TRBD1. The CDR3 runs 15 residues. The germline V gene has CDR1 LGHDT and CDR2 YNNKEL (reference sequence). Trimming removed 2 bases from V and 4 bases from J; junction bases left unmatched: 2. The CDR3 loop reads CASSQMGQGNQPQHF. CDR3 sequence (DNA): TGTGCCAGCAGCCAAATGGGACAGGGGAATCAGCCCCAGCATTTT.

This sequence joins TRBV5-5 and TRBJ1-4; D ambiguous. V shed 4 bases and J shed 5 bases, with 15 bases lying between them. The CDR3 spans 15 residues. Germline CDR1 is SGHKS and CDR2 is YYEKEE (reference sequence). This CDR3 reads CASSGIPRRNEKLFF. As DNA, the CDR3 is TGTGCCAGCAGCGGTATACCCCGGCGGAATGAAAAACTGTTTTTT.

This CDR3 is CASSSEGANYSPLHF. The CDR3 DNA reads TGCGCCAGCAGCTCGGAGGGGGCGAACTACTCACCCCTCCACTTT. The J gene is TRBJ1-6, the V gene TRBV5-1; TRBD1 aligns across 7 bases. The V segment lost 3 bases and the J segment 10 bases; nucleotides outside the gene matches: 10. CDR1 is SGHRS, CDR2 YFSETQ, per germline. The length of the CDR3 is 15 residues. Variable domain in full (rest from reference TRBV5-1 and TRBJ1-6): KAGVTQTPRYLIKTRGQQVTLSCSPISGHRSVSWYQQTPGQGLQFLFEYFSETQRNKGNFPGRFSGRQFSNSRSEMNVSTLELGDSALYLCASSSEGANYSPLHFGNGTRLTVT.

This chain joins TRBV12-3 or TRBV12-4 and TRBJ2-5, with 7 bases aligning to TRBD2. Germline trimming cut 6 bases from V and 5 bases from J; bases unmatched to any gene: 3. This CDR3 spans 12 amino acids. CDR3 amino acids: CASSISGETQYF. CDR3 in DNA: TGTGCCAGCAGCATTAGCGGGGAGACCCAGTACTTC.

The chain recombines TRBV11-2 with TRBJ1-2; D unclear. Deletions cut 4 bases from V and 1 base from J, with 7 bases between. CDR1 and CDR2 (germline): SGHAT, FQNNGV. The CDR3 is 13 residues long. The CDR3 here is CASSSAVNYGYTF. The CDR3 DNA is TGTGCCAGCAGCTCGGCGGTTAACTATGGCTACACCTTC.

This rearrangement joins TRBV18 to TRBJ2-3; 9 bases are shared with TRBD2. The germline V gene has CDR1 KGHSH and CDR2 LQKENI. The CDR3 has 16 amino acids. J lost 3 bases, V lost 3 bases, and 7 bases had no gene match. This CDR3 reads CASSPKGLAGTDTQYF. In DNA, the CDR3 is TGTGCCAGCTCACCGAAGGGACTAGCTGGGACAGATACGCAGTATTTT.

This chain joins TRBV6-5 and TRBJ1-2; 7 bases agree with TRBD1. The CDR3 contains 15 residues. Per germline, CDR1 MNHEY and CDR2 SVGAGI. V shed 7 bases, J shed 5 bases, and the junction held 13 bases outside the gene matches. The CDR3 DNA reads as TGTGCCAGCACTAAAAGACAGGGCCTCAATTATGGCTACACCTTC. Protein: CASTKRQGLNYGYTF.

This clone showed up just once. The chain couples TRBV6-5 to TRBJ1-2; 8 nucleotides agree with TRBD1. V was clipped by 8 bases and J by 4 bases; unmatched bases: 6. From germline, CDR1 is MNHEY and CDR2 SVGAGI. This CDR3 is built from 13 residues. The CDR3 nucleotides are TGTGCCAGCGGGGGGACAGGTATCTATGGCTACACCTTC. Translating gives CASGGTGIYGYTF.

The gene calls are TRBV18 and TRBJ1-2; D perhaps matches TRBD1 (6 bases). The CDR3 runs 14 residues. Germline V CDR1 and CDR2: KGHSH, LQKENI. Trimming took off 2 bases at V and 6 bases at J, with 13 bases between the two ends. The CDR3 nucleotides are TGTGCCAGCTCACCATGGGGGGGCGAGGATGGCTACACCTTC. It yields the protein CASSPWGGEDGYTF.

Here the CDR3 reads CATSRDRGGGYEQYF. Written as DNA, the CDR3 is TGTGCCACCAGCAGAGATCGGGGAGGGGGCTACGAGCAGTACTTC. This chain links TRBV15 with TRBJ2-7; possible D gene TRBD2, 7 bases. CDR1 is LNHNV and CDR2 is YYDKDF in the germline V gene (reference sequence). This CDR3 is built from 15 residues. Trimming stripped 0 bases from V and 3 bases from J, with 12 bases between.